Shown below are 24 T cell receptor beta chains from a single sample sequenced in a study of blood T cells in healthy people across ages. Primed by a sample-barcoded 5' primer and a J-beta primer mix, a second PCR proceeded for roughly 7 to 12 cycles. TCRdb used MiXCR to reprocess the 5' RACE reads, holding one entry per CDR3 protein. This table holds 500,000 to 650,000 distinct CDR3 sequences, about 27% found once. A further study also used this sample, focusing on T cells of mothers and their children.

Sequenced sample: blood. Source of these receptors: a boy between 2 and 10 years old in good health.

J is TRBJ2-7 and V is TRBV27; D call uncertain. The better agreement between TRBJ2-1 and the DNA end casts doubt on the J call. The CDR3 has 11 amino acids. Germline lookup yields CDR1 MNHEY and CDR2 SMNVEV (reference sequence). The CDR3 sequence: CASSSLGKQFF. The CDR3 DNA reads TGTGCCAGCAGTTCGCTGGGGAAGCAGTTCTTC.

CDR3 sequence reads: CASSLVGGGQFF. CDR3 bases: TGTGCCAGCAGCTTAGTTGGGGGCGGGCAGTTCTTC. The chain has TRBV11-2 and TRBJ2-1; possible D gene TRBD1, 6 bases. This CDR3 is 12 amino acids long. Germline loops: CDR1 SGHAT, CDR2 FQNNGV. V gave up 1 base and J gave up 12 bases, with 10 bases separating them.

This clonotype turned up a few times. This sequence joins TRBV4-3 and TRBJ1-2; unclear D gene. The CDR3 runs 16 residues. Germline CDR1 reads LGHNA; CDR2 reads YSLEER. Trimming cost V 0 bases and J 3 bases, with 14 bases left between them. The CDR3 nucleotides read TGCGCCAGCAGCCAAGATCGGGGAGATTCTCACTATGGCTACACCTTC. It encodes CASSQDRGDSHYGYTF.

The gene calls are TRBV29-1 and TRBJ2-5; 8 bases are a match to TRBD1. This CDR3 has 14 amino acids. The J segment lost 1 base and the V segment lost 6 bases, leaving 7 bases of the junction unmatched. CDR1 is SQVTM and CDR2 is ANQGSEA in the germline V gene. In nucleotides, the CDR3 is TGCAGCGTCAGGTGGACAGGGCTCCAAGAGACCCAGTACTTC. Translated, it gives CSVRWTGLQETQYF.

In DNA form, the CDR3 reads TGTGCCAGTAGTATCTTATATGCTGGCACTGAAGCTTTCTTT. This gives the protein CASSILYAGTEAFF. The V gene is TRBV19, the J gene TRBJ1-1; D uncertain. The germline CDR1 and CDR2 sequences are LNHDA and SQIVND (reference sequence). The CDR3 loop spans 14 amino acids. V was trimmed by 3 bases and J by 4 bases, leaving 12 bases between them.

The chain couples TRBV29-1 to TRBJ2-5; 7 bases line up with TRBD2. The CDR3 is 15 residues long. From germline, CDR1 is SQVTM and CDR2 ANQGSEA. Trimming cost V 0 bases and J 4 bases; bases outside gene matches: 8. In DNA form, the CDR3 reads TGCAGCGTTGAAGATAGGGCGGGAGTCCCAGAGACCCAGTACTTC. Protein: CSVEDRAGVPETQYF.

There are a few counts of this clonotype. CDR3 coding DNA: TGTGCCAGCAGCTTAGCGGGGAGCTTCCGCACAGATACGCAGTATTTT. This sequence encodes CASSLAGSFRTDTQYF. The chain combines TRBV7-2 with TRBJ2-3; the D gene is possibly TRBD2 (5 bases). Per germline, CDR1 SGHTA and CDR2 FQGNSA. V lost 0 bases and J lost 1, with 11 bases in between. This CDR3 is built from 16 residues.

This clonotype was seen more than once but under ten times. CDR3 amino acids: CASSTLTDTDTQYF. CDR3 sequence (DNA): TGTGCCAGCAGCACCCTGACAGACACAGATACGCAGTATTTT. The rearrangement links TRBV7-8 to TRBJ2-3, with a possible D match to TRBD1 (5 bases). Germline V gene sequence: CDR1 SGHVS, CDR2 FQNEAQ. V gave up 5 bases and J gave up 2 bases, with 11 bases separating them. The CDR3 totals 14 residues. The full variable domain, its missing parts supplied by reference TRBV7-8 and TRBJ2-3, is GAGVSQSPRYKVAKRGQDVALRCDPISGHVSLFWYQQALGQGPEFLTYFQNEAQLDKSGLPSDRFFAERPEGSVSTLKIQRTQQEDSAVYLCASSTLTDTDTQYFGPGTRLTVL.

This clonotype has only a few counts. The rearrangement uses TRBV6-6 and TRBJ1-6; D may be TRBD1 (5 bases). Trimming took off 5 bases at V and 7 bases at J, with 12 bases between the two ends. The CDR3 sequence is 14 residues long. CDR1 and CDR2 from the germline V gene are MNHNY and SVGAGI (reference sequence). The CDR3 DNA follows: TGTGCCAGCAGTGGGAGGGGCGAAAATTCACCCCTCCACTTT. Translating it yields CASSGRGENSPLHF.

The chain combines TRBV12-3 or TRBV12-4 with TRBJ1-3, with D maybe TRBD1 (5 bases). The CDR3 consists of 17 residues. Trimming took 1 base from V and 2 from J, leaving 15 bases between them. The CDR3 DNA follows: TGTGCCAGCAGTTTAGTTCCGGGACGGTCTCCTGGAAACACCATATATTTT. Translated, it gives CASSLVPGRSPGNTIYF.

This clonotype was seen a few times. The chain recombines TRBV7-2 with TRBJ2-5; D is possibly TRBD1 (6 bases). The end of the DNA is better explained by TRBJ2-1, so the J call may be wrong. CDR3 length: 14 residues. Germline CDR1 SGHTA, CDR2 FQGNSA. The CDR3 is CASSGGPSENEQFF. The CDR3 bases are TGTGCCAGCAGCGGGGGCCCCTCAGAGAATGAGCAGTTCTTC.

This clonotype was seen a handful of times. This chain joins TRBV12-3 or TRBV12-4 and TRBJ1-3; no clear D gene. V was pared by 5 bases and J by 0 bases, with 17 bases between. The CDR3 is 17 residues long. The CDR3 DNA follows: TGTGCCAGCAGTACCAGGTCCTTAAGCCTCTCTGGAAACACCATATATTTT. It translates to CASSTRSLSLSGNTIYF.

The gene calls are TRBV13 and TRBJ2-1, with D possibly being TRBD1 (6 bases). Trimming left V 5 bases short and J 7 bases short, with 12 bases between. The germline CDR1 and CDR2 sequences are PRHDT and FYEKMQ (reference sequence). CDR3 length: 13 amino acids. This chain's CDR3 is CASSQPTGNEQFF. CDR3 nucleotides: TGTGCCAGCAGCCAGCCCACAGGGAATGAGCAGTTCTTC.

Comments on this clonotype: One end of the junction varies from germline; a read error may be responsible. J is TRBJ2-7 and V is TRBV12-3 or TRBV12-4; D is unclear. The CDR3 is 15 amino acids. The CDR3: CASSLSRRVSDEQYF. The CDR3 nucleotides are TGTGCCAGCAGTTTATCGAGGAGAGTCTCCGACGAGCAGTACTTC.

This sequence joins TRBV9 and TRBJ2-3; no firm D call. The germline V and J ends were trimmed by 0 bases and 7 bases, with 15 bases remaining between them. There are 15 residues in the CDR3. Per the germline V gene, CDR1 is SGDLS and CDR2 is YYNGEE. The CDR3 loop reads CASSVVPRKGYTQYF. Here the CDR3 DNA reads TGTGCCAGCAGCGTAGTGCCAAGGAAGGGATATACGCAGTATTTT.

This clonotype has only a few counts. The chain combines TRBV5-1 with TRBJ2-7; maybe TRBD2 (5 bases). This CDR3 contains 13 residues. V lost 7 bases and J lost 0, with 11 bases in between. Germline CDR1 and CDR2: SGHRS and YFSETQ. CDR3 loop: CASVGSGSYEQYF. Written as DNA, the CDR3 is TGCGCCAGCGTAGGGAGCGGCTCCTACGAGCAGTACTTC. Full variable domain (missing parts from reference TRBV5-1 and TRBJ2-7): KAGVTQTPRYLIKTRGQQVTLSCSPISGHRSVSWYQQTPGQGLQFLFEYFSETQRNKGNFPGRFSGRQFSNSRSEMNVSTLELGDSALYLCASVGSGSYEQYFGPGTRLTVT.

The J gene is TRBJ2-7, the V gene TRBV29-1; D is perhaps TRBD1 or TRBD2 (5 bases each). Germline CDR1 reads SQVTM; CDR2 reads ANQGSEA. The CDR3 extends over 14 amino acids. Trimming pared 6 bases from V and 0 bases from J, leaving 15 bases between. Written as DNA, the CDR3 is TGCAGCGTCGGGACCGAGTCTCCCTCCTACGAGCAGTACTTC. Protein product: CSVGTESPSYEQYF.

The chain couples TRBV29-1 to TRBJ2-7; 8 bases are shared with TRBD1. CDR3 length equals 14 residues. The germline V gene has CDR1 SQVTM and CDR2 ANQGSEA. V gave up 6 bases and J gave up 2 bases; unmatched junction bases: 9. CDR3 loop: CSVADRGLTYEQYF. The CDR3 region has the DNA TGCAGCGTCGCTGACAGGGGCCTTACCTACGAGCAGTACTTC.

V and J are TRBV6-5 and TRBJ2-1, with 9 bases lining up with TRBD1. The CDR3 spans 15 residues. Unmatched junction bases numbered 6, after V lost 0 bases and J lost 9 bases. Per the germline V gene, CDR1 is MNHEY and CDR2 is SVGAGI. CDR3 DNA sequence: TGTGCCAGCAGTTACTCGAGACAGGGGGTAGGTGAGCAGTTCTTC. It yields the protein CASSYSRQGVGEQFF.

In this sample, this clonotype turned up many times. V usage is TRBV6-5 and J usage is TRBJ2-3; D not resolved. The CDR3 has 12 residues. Trimming removed 6 bases from V and 1 base from J, with 5 bases in between. Germline V gene data show CDR1 as MNHEY and CDR2 as SVGAGI. CDR3 in amino acids: CASRGRTDTQYF. CDR3 coding DNA: TGTGCCAGCAGAGGTCGCACAGATACGCAGTATTTT.

This clonotype has just a few counts. The CDR3 bases are TGTGCCAGCAGCGTAGAATTTTCTTCGGCTCCAATGGGGGAGCTGTTTTTT. Its translation is CASSVEFSSAPMGELFF. This rearrangement joins TRBV9 to TRBJ2-2; D is uncertain. This CDR3 has 17 residues. Germline V gene data show CDR1 as SGDLS and CDR2 as YYNGEE. V was shortened by 0 bases and J by 8 bases, with 20 bases between the two germline ends.

V gene TRBV4-3 combines with J gene TRBJ1-1, with 7 bases matching TRBD1. This CDR3 comprises 17 residues. V lost 2 bases, J lost 1 base, and 10 bases stayed unmatched. The germline V gene encodes CDR1 LGHNA and CDR2 YSLEER. The CDR3 loop reads CASSQRPTGAGNTEAFF. The CDR3 nucleotides are TGCGCCAGCAGCCAACGACCCACAGGGGCGGGGAACACTGAAGCTTTCTTT.

As DNA, the CDR3 is TGTGCCATCAGTGAGTCGGAGGGATCCTACAATGAGCAGTTCTTC. Translated: CAISESEGSYNEQFF. This chain uses TRBV10-3 with TRBJ2-1; D is possibly TRBD2 (6 bases). With 0 bases removed from V and 1 base from J, the gap between germline ends came to 7 bases. The CDR3 runs 15 residues. Looked up from germline, CDR1 is ENHRY and CDR2 is SYGVKD.

This clonotype was counted only a few times. For the CDR3, the DNA is TGCGCCAGCAGCCATGCCGGGACTAGCGGGGGGAACACCGGGGAGCTGTTTTTT. It yields the protein CASSHAGTSGGNTGELFF. The V and J genes are TRBV4-3 and TRBJ2-2; 14 positions agree with TRBD2. The CDR3 is 18 amino acids. Per germline, CDR1 LGHNA and CDR2 YSLEER. J gave up 1 base and V 3 bases, and 4 bases lay outside the gene matches.